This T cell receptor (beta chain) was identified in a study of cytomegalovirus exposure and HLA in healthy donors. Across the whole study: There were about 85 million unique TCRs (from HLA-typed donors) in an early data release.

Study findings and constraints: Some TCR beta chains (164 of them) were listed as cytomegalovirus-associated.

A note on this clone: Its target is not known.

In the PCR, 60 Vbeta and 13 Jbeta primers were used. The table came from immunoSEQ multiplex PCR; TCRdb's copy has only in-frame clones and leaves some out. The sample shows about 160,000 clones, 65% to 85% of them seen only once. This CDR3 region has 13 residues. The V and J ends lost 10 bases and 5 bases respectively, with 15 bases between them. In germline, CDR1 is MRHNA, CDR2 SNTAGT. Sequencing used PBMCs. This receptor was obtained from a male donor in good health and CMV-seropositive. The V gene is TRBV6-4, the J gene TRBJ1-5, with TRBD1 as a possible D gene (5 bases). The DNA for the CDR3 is TGTGCCAACCTCAGGGAACCCCATCAGCCCCAGCATTTT. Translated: CANLREPHQPQHF.